A selection of T cell receptor beta chains follows, all from one sample in a study of T cell changes during pregnancy in multiple sclerosis. Measured with immunoSEQ multiplex PCR; TCRdb has only the in-frame clones, and not every one. Of 50,000 or so clones in the sample, 92% were seen once. Sequences were derived from CD4+ T cells from peripheral blood mononuclear cells, sampled after pregnancy. The receptors were gathered from a female donor with multiple sclerosis, enrolled in a pregnancy study. Each CDR3 is given without its conserved first and last residue. Size tells how often a clone was seen (once, few, many) or the class of an expanded clone, and some rows leave it out.

abundance	j_gene	v_gene	CDR3aa
.	TRBJ1-1	TRBV6-5	ATLGQGLTEAF
.	TRBJ2-1	TRBV4-2	ASSLGLAGGPSSYNEQF
.	TRBJ2-7	TRBV29-1	SVGDRGGHSEQY
.	TRBJ2-2	TRBV7-2	ASSGRGSNTGELF
.	TRBJ2-7	TRBV27	ASRRGLAGAYEQY
.	TRBJ1-1	TRBV11-2	ASSRRDRWNTEAF
.	TRBJ2-5	TRBV11-2	ASSTGGLAGGRETQY
.	TRBJ1-4	TRBV2	ASSAQGGLNEKLF
.	TRBJ2-1	TRBV19	ASSTLRVGEQF
.	TRBJ2-7	TRBV11-2	ASSLTDRGYYEQY
.	TRBJ2-2	TRBV6-5	ASSGTGKTGELF
.	TRBJ2-2	TRBV9	ASSVAEGVTGELF
.	TRBJ2-3	TRBV18	ASSPPSSGRAAQY
once	TRBJ2-1	TRBV29-1	SVEGTRDEQF
.	TRBJ1-2	TRBV7-3	ASSMTGGSGGYT
.	TRBJ2-1	TRBV6-6	ASSFRRDEQF
.	TRBJ2-1	TRBV7-3	ASGDRNNEQF
.	TRBJ1-2	TRBV27	ASSPDRGAFYGYT
.	TRBJ2-7	TRBV18	ASSPSGTNSYEQY
.	TRBJ2-1	TRBV5-4	ASSPGDRWNEQF
.	TRBJ2-3	TRBV5-1	ASSPLSGRAADTQY
.	TRBJ1-3	TRBV19	ASSPPHGTGNTIY
.	TRBJ2-1	TRBV6-6	AHGETSGRAYNEQF
.	TRBJ2-5	TRBV4-1	ASSLRIDGGAETQY
.	TRBJ1-3	TRBV5-4	ASIGGGSGNTIY
.	TRBJ2-5	TRBV15	ATSAGGGWETQY
.	TRBJ2-3	TRBV25-1	ASSATKLAGVTDTQY
.	TRBJ2-3	TRBV5-4	ASSLGGLGGGILTDTQY
.	TRBJ2-1	TRBV6-5	ASSVLAGKNNEQF
.	TRBJ2-1	TRBV5-1	ASSFRLAGVGGEQF